This passage covers 17 T cell receptor beta chains from one sample sequenced in a study of blood T cell repertoires in COVID-19. The method was immunoSEQ multiplex PCR; TCRdb's version includes in-frame clones alone and lacks a portion of them. Among about 220,000 clones listed, 80% to 90% were seen once. The sample consisted of PBMCs or T cells enriched from blood (not recorded which). Source of these receptors: a woman in her late teens or twenties in a cohort exposed to, infected with or recovered from COVID-19 (not recorded which).

The count of this clone is one. The V call is TRBV6-5, the J call TRBJ1-1, with D possibly TRBD1 on 6 matching bases. Germline lookup yields CDR1 MNHEY and CDR2 SVGAGI. The CDR3 spans 15 residues. Trimming took 2 bases from V and 4 from J, leaving 14 bases between them. The CDR3 loop is CASSYAGAAGTEAFF. The CDR3 nucleotides read TGTGCCAGCAGTTACGCGGGGGCCGCGGGCACTGAAGCTTTCTTT.

This rearrangement joins TRBV9 to TRBJ2-3, with TRBD2 as a possible D gene (5 bases). V lost 3 bases, J lost 6 bases, and 8 bases lay in between. Germline CDR1 reads SGDLS; CDR2 reads YYNGEE. This CDR3 has 12 residues. The CDR3, as DNA: TGTGCCAGCAGCGCGGGGAGCGATACGCAGTATTTT. It is translated as CASSAGSDTQYF.

The chain recombines TRBV15 with TRBJ1-5; D is undetermined. Trimming removed 1 base from V and 0 bases from J, with 4 bases in between. CDR1 and CDR2 (germline): LNHNV, YYDKDF (reference sequence). This CDR3 contains 14 residues. CDR3 amino acids: CATSRALSNQPQHF. The CDR3 DNA reads TGTGCCACCAGCAGAGCCCTTAGCAATCAGCCCCAGCATTTT.

The chain combines TRBV6-5 with TRBJ1-1, with 8 bases aligning to TRBD1. The CDR3 covers 15 residues. Germline values: CDR1 MNHEY, CDR2 SVGAGI. J was trimmed by 4 bases and V by 2 bases; bases with no gene match: 6. This CDR3 reads CASSYTPGQGTEAFF. The CDR3 region has the DNA TGTGCCAGCAGTTACACCCCTGGACAGGGCACTGAAGCTTTCTTT.

The V and J genes are TRBV19 and TRBJ2-5, with 14 bases matching TRBD2. Germline V gives CDR1 LNHDA, CDR2 SQIVND (reference sequence). The CDR3 loop spans 15 amino acids. Trimming cost V 3 bases and J 5 bases; bases outside gene matches: 2. CDR3 in amino acids: CASSIGTSGSETQYF. CDR3 coding DNA: TGTGCCAGTAGTATCGGGACTAGCGGGAGTGAGACCCAGTACTTC.

The chain couples TRBV5-1 to TRBJ2-7, with 10 bases fitting TRBD1. The CDR3 is 15 residues long. Germline V gene lookup returns CDR1 SGHRS and CDR2 YFSETQ. Germline trimming cut 4 bases from V and 3 bases from J; bases unmatched to any gene: 7. CDR3 region: CASSPGWDRGYEQYF. The CDR3, as DNA: TGCGCCAGCAGCCCTGGATGGGACAGGGGCTACGAGCAGTACTTC.

V usage is TRBV20-1 and J usage is TRBJ1-1; D not certain. The germline CDR1 and CDR2 sequences are DFQATT and SNEGSKA (reference sequence). This CDR3 comprises 12 residues. V was pared by 3 bases and J by 5 bases, with 10 bases between. CDR3 coding DNA: TGCAGTGCTAGTGCCGGGGAGACTGAAGCTTTCTTT. Translated, it gives CSASAGETEAFF.

The J gene is TRBJ1-2, the V gene TRBV5-4; 10 bases are shared with TRBD1. Trimming took 4 bases from V and 0 from J; bases not matched to a gene: 6. This CDR3 is 16 amino acids long. CDR1 SGHNT and CDR2 YYREEE come from the germline V gene (reference sequence). The CDR3 DNA sequence: TGTGCCAGCAGCACCGGGACAGGGGCAACTAACTATGGCTACACCTTC. Its translation: CASSTGTGATNYGYTF.

The V and J genes are TRBV2 and TRBJ2-1; D call uncertain. V was trimmed by 6 bases and J by 5 bases, leaving 11 bases between them. The CDR3 is made up of 13 amino acids. The germline V gene encodes CDR1 SNHLY and CDR2 FYNNEI. The DNA of the CDR3 is TGTGCCAGCAGCACTACCTCTGACAATGAGCAGTTCTTC. It encodes CASSTTSDNEQFF.

The chain combines TRBV7-2 with TRBJ1-3, with 9 positions matching TRBD1. CDR1 is SGHTA and CDR2 is FQGNSA in the germline V gene. J was trimmed by 4 bases and V by 5 bases; bases with no gene match: 3. CDR3 length: 14 residues. CDR3 loop: CASSGTGSGNTIYF. DNA of the CDR3: TGTGCCAGCAGCGGGACAGGGTCGGGAAACACCATATATTTT.

The chain combines TRBV7-9 with TRBJ1-2; no clear D. The CDR3 extends over 14 amino acids. V gave up 0 bases and J gave up 4 bases, with 9 bases separating them. Germline assignment: CDR1 SEHNR and CDR2 FQNEAQ (reference sequence). CDR3 in DNA: TGTGCCAGCAGCTTAGCGGGCAGCCTCTATGGCTACACCTTC. It codes for CASSLAGSLYGYTF.

This chain uses TRBV7-9 with TRBJ2-7; 7 nucleotides match TRBD2. The CDR3 extends over 15 amino acids. The J segment lost 7 bases and the V segment lost 0 bases, leaving 9 bases of the junction unmatched. Germline values: CDR1 SEHNR, CDR2 FQNEAQ (reference sequence). The CDR3 region is CASSLARLAVEEQYF. For the CDR3, the DNA is TGTGCCAGCAGCTTAGCTCGCCTAGCGGTCGAGGAGCAGTACTTC.

The V gene is TRBV5-4, the J gene TRBJ2-1, with 9 nucleotides matching TRBD1. This CDR3 is 14 amino acids long. Germline V gene sequence: CDR1 SGHNT, CDR2 YYREEE (reference sequence). V lost 4 bases and J lost 9; bases outside the gene matches: 8. The chain's CDR3 is CASSTPGQGGEQFF. The CDR3 DNA reads TGTGCCAGCAGCACCCCGGGACAGGGAGGTGAGCAGTTCTTC.

The chain couples TRBV18 to TRBJ1-4; 11 nucleotides align to TRBD1. CDR3 length equals 15 residues. CDR1 is KGHSH and CDR2 is LQKENI in the germline V gene. V lost 2 bases and J lost 6; bases outside the gene matches: 2. CDR3: CASSPRGQGDEKLFF. Written as DNA, the CDR3 is TGTGCCAGCTCACCAAGGGGACAGGGGGATGAAAAACTGTTTTTT.

The rearrangement joins TRBV19 to TRBJ2-7; 7 bases are shared with TRBD1. The germline gives CDR1 LNHDA, CDR2 SQIVND (reference sequence). Trimming took 4 bases from V and 0 from J; bases not matched to a gene: 9. The CDR3 consists of 16 residues. CDR3 in amino acids: CASSNVRGGSSYEQYF. CDR3 nucleotide sequence: TGTGCCAGTAGTAACGTACGAGGGGGCAGCTCCTACGAGCAGTACTTC. Together with reference TRBV19 and TRBJ2-7, the CDR3 gives the full variable domain: DGGITQSPKYLFRKEGQNVTLSCEQNLNHDAMYWYRQDPGQGLRLIYYSQIVNDFQKGDIAEGYSVSREKKESFPLTVTSAQKNPTAFYLCASSNVRGGSSYEQYFGPGTRLTVT.

The genes are TRBV6-5 and TRBJ1-1; 9 bases align to TRBD1. CDR3 size: 14 residues. The germline V gene has CDR1 MNHEY and CDR2 SVGAGI. The V segment lost 6 bases and the J segment 11 bases; nucleotides outside the gene matches: 13. The CDR3 region has the DNA TGTGCCAGCAGCCCGGGACAGGGAGGCTCTGGGGCTTTCTTT. As protein: CASSPGQGGSGAFF.

CDR3 region: CASSLETSGRAGTDTQYF. The CDR3 DNA sequence: TGTGCCAGCAGCTTGGAGACTAGCGGGAGGGCTGGCACAGATACGCAGTATTTT. This rearrangement joins TRBV5-4 to TRBJ2-3; 14 bases agree with TRBD2. The CDR3 totals 18 residues. V shed 0 bases, J shed 1 base, and the junction held 4 bases outside the gene matches. Germline CDR1 SGHNT, CDR2 YYREEE (reference sequence).